These T cell receptor beta chains were read from a single sample in a study of cytomegalovirus exposure and HLA in healthy donors. Sequenced by immunoSEQ multiplex PCR; TCRdb stores in-frame clones only, minus some. The sample records under 150,000 clones, 65% to 80% being singletons. Sequencing was done on a sample of PBMCs. The source of these receptors is a woman aged 40 to 50 in good health and CMV-seronegative. The conserved cysteine and the conserved F or W are not part of the CDR3 here. Clone size is shown for a subset of rows, as once, few, many or a class of expanded clone.

J | V | size | CDR3
TRBJ2-7 | TRBV9 | NA | ASSVEGTGTDEQY
TRBJ2-7 | TRBV7-2 | NA | ASSYTSYEQY
TRBJ1-2 | TRBV4-1 | NA | ASSQDEQGARGYT
TRBJ1-2 | TRBV5-1 | NA | ASSATGRGYGYT
TRBJ1-5 | TRBV12-5 | once | ASGLDSDRGKSNQPQH
TRBJ1-1 | TRBV29-1 | NA | SVEDPMNTEAF
TRBJ1-6 | TRBV27 | NA | ASKGNEGASSPLH
TRBJ1-1 | TRBV7-3 | once | ASSPRTEGDETEAF
TRBJ2-5 | TRBV19 | NA | ASSAGLAGGHFLETQY
TRBJ2-3 | TRBV5-4 | NA | ASTNSGEHTDTQY
TRBJ2-7 | TRBV27 | NA | ASSYAGGPIYEQY
TRBJ1-4 | TRBV30 | NA | AWKGVPTNEKLF
TRBJ1-1 | TRBV5-1 | few | ASSPTPGRDTEAF
TRBJ1-5 | TRBV19 | NA | ASSTGTTTQPQH
TRBJ2-3 | TRBV28 | NA | ASRDTDTQY
TRBJ2-3 | TRBV2 | NA | ASNEGIGPDTQY
TRBJ2-2 | TRBV18 | NA | ASSLTSGRLSGELF
TRBJ2-1 | TRBV28 | once | ASSSLGQGNYNEQF
TRBJ2-5 | TRBV18 | NA | ASSPRGDVETQY
TRBJ2-3 | TRBV18 | NA | ASSPPGTRGTQY
TRBJ1-2 | TRBV11-2 | NA | ASSPMSGDFNYGYT
TRBJ1-1 | TRBV2 | NA | ASSRLLVNTEAF
TRBJ2-7 | TRBV11-3 | NA | ASSLDGTGFKEYEQY
TRBJ2-5 | TRBV7-9 | NA | ASSEGHPQETQY
TRBJ1-2 | TRBV4-2 | NA | ASSQELLYGYT
TRBJ1-6 | TRBV7-9 | NA | ASSAQGQYSPLH
TRBJ2-1 | TRBV5-1 | NA | ASSLVQGTYNEQF
TRBJ2-2 | TRBV5-1 | NA | ASSVRDSSGELF
TRBJ1-2 | TRBV27 | NA | ASKGSATGDGYT
TRBJ2-2 | TRBV7-7 | few | ASSPEAQGGTGELF
TRBJ1-3 | TRBV28 | NA | ASSPRNPYTGNTIY
TRBJ1-6 | TRBV6-5 | NA | ASTPRWQDWSPLH
TRBJ2-3 | TRBV19 | NA | ASSMREGRDTQY
TRBJ2-7 | TRBV30 | NA | AWSLGVEQY
TRBJ1-1 | TRBV28 | NA | VSSLRTGGTEAF
NA | TRBV28 | NA | ASSLSAGVNYEQY
TRBJ2-7 | TRBV10-3 | NA | AISEWEESSYEQY
TRBJ1-2 | TRBV27 | NA | ASSNFAGRSDGYT
TRBJ1-2 | TRBV2 | NA | ASSAGQLYGYT